What follows are 31 T cell receptor beta chains derived from one specimen sequenced in a study of blood T cell repertoires in COVID-19. TCRdb's copy holds only in-frame clones and misses some; the assay was immunoSEQ multiplex PCR. Of roughly 320,000 clones in the sample, more than 85% were seen once. Sequenced input: PBMCs or T cells enriched from blood (not recorded which). Receptor source: a woman aged 25 to 45 who had been exposed to COVID-19.

The J gene is TRBJ2-2, the V gene TRBV19; 12 nucleotides line up with TRBD2. CDR3 size: 17 residues. From germline, CDR1 is LNHDA and CDR2 SQIVND (reference sequence). With 7 bases clipped from V and 7 bases from J, the junction kept 13 bases outside the gene matches. The CDR3 here is CASIRLAGAAFDGELFF. The CDR3 DNA is TGTGCCAGTATACGACTAGCGGGGGCCGCCTTCGACGGGGAGCTGTTTTTT.

This chain uses TRBV25-1 with TRBJ1-5; D is perhaps TRBD1 (5 bases). With 3 bases removed from V and 6 bases from J, the gap between germline ends came to 18 bases. CDR3 length: 16 amino acids. The V gene's germline CDR1 is MGHDK and CDR2 SYGVNS. Here the CDR3 reads CASSDGGREDGQPQHF. The CDR3 coding sequence is TGTGCCAGCAGTGATGGCGGCAGGGAAGACGGTCAGCCCCAGCATTTT. Looking up the rest from reference TRBV25-1 and TRBJ1-5 gives the full variable domain: EADIYQTPRYLVIGTGKKITLECSQTMGHDKMYWYQQDPGMELHLIHYSYGVNSTEKGDLSSESTVSRIRTEHFPLTLESARPSHTSQYLCASSDGGREDGQPQHFGDGTRLSIL.

The gene calls are TRBV27 and TRBJ1-5, with 11 bases identical to TRBD1. V shed 6 bases and J 6 bases; nucleotides not matched to a gene: 4. Germline values: CDR1 MNHEY, CDR2 SMNVEV (reference sequence). The CDR3 contains 14 residues. DNA of the CDR3: TGTGCCAGCAGGGGAGGGACAGGGGGTCAGCCCCAGCATTTT. It encodes CASRGGTGGQPQHF.

V is TRBV4-1 and J is TRBJ2-1; TRBD2 aligns across 9 bases. The V and J ends lost 1 base and 9 bases, in that order; junction bases with no gene match: 10. The CDR3 has 16 amino acids. CDR1 and CDR2 from the germline V gene are MGHRA and YSYEKL. The CDR3 loop is CASSQVIRSGGSEQFF. DNA of the CDR3: TGCGCCAGCAGCCAAGTCATAAGGAGCGGGGGGAGTGAGCAGTTCTTC.

The rearrangement links TRBV27 to TRBJ2-7; TRBD1 matches at 7 bases. V dropped 8 bases and J dropped 4; count of bases not matched to a gene: 8. Per germline, CDR1 MNHEY and CDR2 SMNVEV (reference sequence). CDR3 length: 13 amino acids. The DNA of the CDR3 is TGTGCCAGCCGAACGACAGGGCAATACGAGCAGTACTTC. Translation gives CASRTTGQYEQYF.

This sequence joins TRBV11-2 and TRBJ2-7; weak D call: TRBD2 (6 bases). CDR3 length equals 15 residues. The germline V gene encodes CDR1 SGHAT and CDR2 FQNNGV. With 5 bases removed from V and 3 bases from J, the gap between germline ends came to 17 bases. The CDR3 sequence is CASSPRLGAIYEQYF. The CDR3 region has the DNA TGTGCCAGCAGCCCGCGACTAGGAGCCATCTACGAGCAGTACTTC.

The chain recombines TRBV5-1 with TRBJ2-4; no reliable D call. Trimming took off 1 base at V and 0 bases at J, with 8 bases between the two ends. CDR1 is SGHRS and CDR2 is YFSETQ in the germline V gene. The CDR3 length is 15 residues. As DNA, the CDR3 is TGCGCCAGCAGCTTGACAGCTTTAGCCAAAAACATTCAGTACTTC. Its protein product is CASSLTALAKNIQYF. The variable domain in full, completed from reference TRBV5-1 and TRBJ2-4, reads KAGVTQTPRYLIKTRGQQVTLSCSPISGHRSVSWYQQTPGQGLQFLFEYFSETQRNKGNFPGRFSGRQFSNSRSEMNVSTLELGDSALYLCASSLTALAKNIQYFGAGTRLSVL.

The V call is TRBV2, the J call TRBJ1-6; D not certain. Germline loops: CDR1 SNHLY, CDR2 FYNNEI. V lost 4 bases, J lost 7 bases, and 8 bases lay in between. The CDR3 has 13 residues. This chain's CDR3 is CASSVPLNSPLHF. CDR3 bases: TGTGCCAGCAGTGTCCCCTTGAATTCACCCCTCCACTTT.

The chain combines TRBV27 with TRBJ1-2, with a possible D match to TRBD1 (6 bases). This CDR3 region has 16 residues. Germline V lookup: CDR1 MNHEY, CDR2 SMNVEV (reference sequence). Trimming left V 0 bases short and J 4 bases short, with 15 bases between. CDR3 nucleotides: TGTGCCAGCAGTTTATCGGGGGCAGACCCGATCTATGGCTACACCTTC. This translates into CASSLSGADPIYGYTF.

This CDR3 is CASTGTGRSPLHF. In DNA form, the CDR3 reads TGTGCCAGCACGGGGACAGGGAGATCACCCCTCCACTTT. The chain joins TRBV6-5 to TRBJ1-6; 9 bases are shared with TRBD1. This CDR3 has 13 residues. Germline V gene data show CDR1 as MNHEY and CDR2 as SVGAGI. J lost 10 bases, V lost 7 bases, and 5 bases had no gene match.

V usage is TRBV6-5 and J usage is TRBJ1-1; no clear D. The CDR3 length is 12 residues. Germline CDR1 reads MNHEY; CDR2 reads SVGAGI. V lost 6 bases and J lost 5, with 10 bases in between. The DNA of the CDR3 is TGTGCCAGCAGCAGACATGGGACTGAAGCTTTCTTT. Translation: CASSRHGTEAFF.

The chain couples TRBV6-6 to TRBJ1-2; TRBD1 matches 8 bases. Trimming at V came to 7 bases and at J to 0 bases, leaving 19 bases not matched to a gene. CDR1 is MNHNY, CDR2 SVGAGI, per germline (reference sequence). This CDR3 has 19 amino acids. This CDR3 is CASTRLLRTGRPSNYGYTF. In nucleotides, the CDR3 is TGTGCCAGCACTCGTTTATTGAGGACAGGGCGGCCCTCTAACTATGGCTACACCTTC.

This rearrangement joins TRBV5-6 to TRBJ1-5; 7 bases are shared with TRBD1. The J segment lost 0 bases and the V segment lost 0 bases, leaving 9 bases of the junction unmatched. This CDR3 is built from 18 residues. In germline, CDR1 is SGHDT, CDR2 YYEEEE. The CDR3 nucleotides read TGTGCCAGCAGCTTGGGGGAACAGGGGTTCATTAGCAATCAGCCCCAGCATTTT. This translates into CASSLGEQGFISNQPQHF.

In DNA form, the CDR3 reads TGTGCCAGCAGCCATAGAGGACAGGGAACTAGCGGGGCCCACTACGAGCAGTACTTC. This translates into CASSHRGQGTSGAHYEQYF. J is TRBJ2-7 and V is TRBV7-2, with TRBD2 identical over 10 bases. Trimming at V came to 5 bases and at J to 3 bases, leaving 19 bases not matched to a gene. CDR1 and CDR2 from the germline V gene are SGHTA and FQGNSA. The CDR3 is 19 residues long.

In DNA, the CDR3 is TGTGCCAGCAGCCCACGGGGGGGGGCCAATCAGCCCCAGCATTTT. As protein: CASSPRGGANQPQHF. The rearrangement uses TRBV6-5 and TRBJ1-5; D may be TRBD1 (6 bases). The germline V gene has CDR1 MNHEY and CDR2 SVGAGI. Trimming left V 6 bases short and J 3 bases short, with 15 bases between. CDR3 size: 15 residues.

This chain links TRBV29-1 with TRBJ1-1, with 7 bases lining up with TRBD1. Unmatched junction bases numbered 8, after V lost 3 bases and J lost 1 base. This CDR3 comprises 15 residues. From germline, CDR1 is SQVTM and CDR2 ANQGSEA. CDR3 sequence reads: CSVDPPRTGNTEAFF. The DNA for the CDR3 is TGCAGCGTTGATCCTCCTAGGACAGGGAACACTGAAGCTTTCTTT.

The chain is built from TRBV7-2 and TRBJ1-3; unclear D gene. The ends were cut back, 8 bases at V and 4 bases at J, with 9 bases in the middle. CDR1 is SGHTA, CDR2 FQGNSA, per germline. The CDR3 runs to 12 residues. The CDR3 region is CASRHPGNTIYF. For the CDR3, the DNA is TGTGCCAGCCGACATCCCGGAAACACCATATATTTT.

This chain joins TRBV7-2 and TRBJ1-2; a weak D match, TRBD1 (6 bases). The CDR3 is made up of 16 amino acids. Germline CDR1 is SGHTA and CDR2 is FQGNSA. The germline V and J ends were trimmed by 0 bases and 8 bases, with 19 bases remaining between them. CDR3 bases: TGTGCCAGCAGCTTAGCGGTCGGGGGGCGCCTGAGCGGCTACACCTTC. This translates into CASSLAVGGRLSGYTF.

The genes are TRBV5-6 and TRBJ1-2; unclear D gene. This CDR3 spans 14 amino acids. V lost 4 bases and J lost 5, with 15 bases in between. In germline, CDR1 is SGHDT, CDR2 YYEEEE. The CDR3 sequence: CASSPQYRLYGYTF. The CDR3 DNA follows: TGTGCCAGCAGCCCGCAGTACCGATTATATGGCTACACCTTC.

The chain couples TRBV7-2 to TRBJ2-7; unclear D gene. The V and J ends lost 5 bases and 4 bases respectively, with 9 bases between them. CDR3 length equals 12 residues. Looked up from germline, CDR1 is SGHTA and CDR2 is FQGNSA. The CDR3 loop reads CASSRTSYEQYF. CDR3 DNA: TGTGCCAGCAGCCGAACAAGTTACGAGCAGTACTTC.

The chain has TRBV6-5 and TRBJ2-5; TRBD1 is a possible D gene (5 bases). V lost 6 bases and J 4 bases, leaving 12 bases between the germline ends. The CDR3 spans 13 residues. The germline V gene encodes CDR1 MNHEY and CDR2 SVGAGI. The CDR3 nucleotides are TGTGCCAGCAGCGGACATAAGCCAGAGACCCAGTACTTC. Protein sequence: CASSGHKPETQYF.

The rearrangement joins TRBV9 to TRBJ1-1, with a tentative D call TRBD1 (5 bases). The V and J ends lost 4 bases and 4 bases respectively, with 14 bases between them. The length of the CDR3 is 14 residues. Germline loops: CDR1 SGDLS, CDR2 YYNGEE. Written as DNA, the CDR3 is TGTGCCAGCAGCCCCGAAGGGGCGAGCACTGAAGCTTTCTTT. This sequence encodes CASSPEGASTEAFF.

The gene calls are TRBV19 and TRBJ1-5; D is perhaps TRBD1 (5 bases). Germline assignment: CDR1 LNHDA and CDR2 SQIVND (reference sequence). This CDR3 has 16 residues. Trimming removed 6 bases from V and 3 bases from J, with 18 bases in between. In DNA form, the CDR3 reads TGTGCCAGTAGGCCCCGAACGACAGTTTACAATCAGCCCCAGCATTTT. Translating it yields CASRPRTTVYNQPQHF.

The rearrangement links TRBV2 to TRBJ1-6; D not certain. In germline, CDR1 is SNHLY, CDR2 FYNNEI. V lost 7 bases and J lost 4, with 8 bases in between. The CDR3 runs 13 residues. The CDR3 DNA reads TGTGCCAGCACTGTACAGTATAATTCACCCCTCCACTTT. It yields the protein CASTVQYNSPLHF.

The rearrangement uses TRBV7-2 and TRBJ1-1; 7 nucleotides align to TRBD1. The germline V gene encodes CDR1 SGHTA and CDR2 FQGNSA. V trimming: 5 bases; J trimming: 2 bases; junction bases outside the gene matches: 14. The CDR3 consists of 17 residues. CDR3 region: CASSPRRSGGRNTEAFF. The CDR3 DNA follows: TGTGCCAGCAGCCCCAGACGGTCAGGGGGACGTAACACTGAAGCTTTCTTT.

The rearrangement uses TRBV12-3 or TRBV12-4 and TRBJ1-4; D not resolved. The CDR3 has 13 amino acids. V gave up 6 bases and J gave up 8 bases, with 13 bases separating them. CDR3 bases: TGTGCCAGCAGCTCAGGTGCACGGGAAAAACTGTTTTTT. This codes for CASSSGAREKLFF.

The chain carries TRBV5-1 and TRBJ1-1; D is possibly TRBD1 (6 bases). This CDR3 is 14 amino acids long. Germline CDR1 SGHRS, CDR2 YFSETQ. Between the trimmed V and J ends, which lost 2 bases and 5 bases, there was a span of 13 bases. The CDR3 reads CASSFRGFGTEAFF. CDR3 in DNA: TGCGCCAGCAGCTTCAGGGGATTCGGAACTGAAGCTTTCTTT.

This clone was recorded only once. This sequence joins TRBV3-1 (or the pseudogene TRBV3-2) and TRBJ1-3; D gene uncertain. The CDR3 length is 13 residues. Germline loops: CDR1 LGHDT, CDR2 YNNKEL (reference sequence). V lost 0 bases and J lost 4, with 4 bases in between. CDR3 loop: CASSQDQGNTIYF. CDR3 bases: TGTGCCAGCAGCCAAGATCAAGGAAACACCATATATTTT.

V gene TRBV18 combines with J gene TRBJ1-2; D possibly corresponds to TRBD1 (5 bases). Germline V gene sequence: CDR1 KGHSH, CDR2 LQKENI. V lost 1 base to trimming and J lost 6 bases, with 9 bases between them. The CDR3 is 13 amino acids. The CDR3 protein is CASSPQGHHGYTF. The CDR3 DNA reads as TGTGCCAGCTCACCACAGGGGCACCATGGCTACACCTTC.

The chain joins TRBV7-2 to TRBJ1-2; D is ambiguous. Germline V gives CDR1 SGHTA, CDR2 FQGNSA. Between the trimmed V and J ends, which lost 1 base and 8 bases, there was a span of 17 bases. The CDR3 sequence is 15 residues long. CDR3 residues: CASSLVGRGREGYTF. The CDR3 coding sequence is TGTGCCAGCAGCTTAGTTGGACGAGGGCGAGAAGGCTACACCTTC. The full variable domain, completed using reference TRBV7-2 and TRBJ1-2, is GAGVSQSPSNKVTEKGKDVELRCDPISGHTALYWYRQSLGQGLEFLIYFQGNSAPDKSGLPSDRFSAERTGGSVSTLTIQRTQQEDSAVYLCASSLVGRGREGYTFGSGTRLTVV.

The chain couples TRBV5-4 to TRBJ2-1, with a weak D call TRBD1 (6 bases). V lost 3 bases to trimming and J lost 13 bases, with 26 bases between them. Germline V gene data show CDR1 as SGHNT and CDR2 as YYREEE (reference sequence). The CDR3 spans 16 residues. DNA for the CDR3: TGTGCCAGCAGCTCGGGAACTGGGGCCCACATTGGGGGCCAGTTCTTC. Translation: CASSSGTGAHIGGQFF.